This TCR beta chain was sequenced during a study of T cell responses to AZD1222 COVID-19 vaccine. Study background: Second-dose schedules of about 4 or about 12 weeks were combined. Study-wide points: Across spike, vaccine-associated CD4 TCRs were found, dominant at 160-218 and 743-854. Spike-specific TCR depth and breadth grew after two AZD1222 doses. Donors in the cohort were predominantly white British and more often female, and clonal diversity was possibly underestimated.

Profiling relied on immunoSEQ multiplex PCR, and the TCRdb table lists in-frame clones only, not all of them. This sample has tens of thousands of clones; around 91% occur once, and the top ten carry 8.4%. The CDR3 totals 14 residues. Germline CDR1 reads SGHRS; CDR2 reads YFSETQ. Trimming shortened V by 1 base and J by 0 bases, and 4 bases separated the two germline ends. As for this clone: The antigen is undetermined.

The specimen was peripheral blood, collected on day 0 of AZD1222 vaccination. The chain employs TRBV5-1 and TRBJ2-2; D is undetermined. The TCR comes from an adult in good health. CDR3 coding DNA: TGCGCCAGCAGCTTGTGGACGAACACCGGGGAGCTGTTTTTT. Translated, it gives CASSLWTNTGELFF.